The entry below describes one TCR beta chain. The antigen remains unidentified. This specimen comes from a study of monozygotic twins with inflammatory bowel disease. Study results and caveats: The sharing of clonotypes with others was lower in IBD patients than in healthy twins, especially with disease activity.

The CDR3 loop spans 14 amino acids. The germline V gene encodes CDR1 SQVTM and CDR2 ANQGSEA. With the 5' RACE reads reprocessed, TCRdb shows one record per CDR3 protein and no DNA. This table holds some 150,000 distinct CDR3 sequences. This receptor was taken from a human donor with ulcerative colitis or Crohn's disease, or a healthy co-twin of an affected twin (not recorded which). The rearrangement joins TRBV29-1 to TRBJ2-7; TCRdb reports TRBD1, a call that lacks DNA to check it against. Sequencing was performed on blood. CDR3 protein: CSVSPQGGPYEQYF.